This T cell receptor beta chain was sequenced for a study of shared clonotypes between healthy human individuals. Study conclusions and caveats: Compared with clonotypes that all four donors shared, non-shared clonotypes had lower generation probabilities.

As for this clone: Its antigen is not identified.

CD45RO-negative, CCR7-selected cells formed the naive CD8 fraction, which excluded terminally differentiated effector memory CD45RA+ cells. Recent vaccinations or acute infections were absent in the healthy HIV-negative adult donors. Sequenced by immunoSEQ multiplex PCR; TCRdb stores in-frame clones only, minus some. The data show about 1,800,000 clones, roughly 94% seen once. After removal of 3 bases from V and 4 bases from J, the junction contained 5 bases not matched to a gene. The CDR3 is made up of 14 amino acids. CDR1 is SGHVS and CDR2 is FQNEAQ in the germline V gene. The rearrangement links TRBV7-8 to TRBJ2-5; 7 positions match TRBD2. This TCR came from a man between 18 and 35 years old in good health. The source material was naive CD8+ T cells sorted from blood. In DNA, the CDR3 is TGTGCCAGCAGCTTGGGGACTATTGGAGAGACCCAGTACTTC. This translates into CASSLGTIGETQYF.